Below are 6 T cell receptor beta chains sequenced from a single sample in a study of graft-versus-host responses after intestinal transplantation. Here immunoSEQ multiplex PCR was the method, and the copy in TCRdb shows in-frame clones only, minus some. This sample has about 120,000 clones, with 75% to 95% found just once. No antigen has been identified for these receptors. Source: unstimulated CD4+ T cells sorted from spleen or lymph node cells, taken before intestinal transplant. The receptors were sampled from a human donor who received an intestinal transplant.

The V call is TRBV18, the J call TRBJ2-5; the D gene is possibly TRBD2 (6 bases). The DNA end favors TRBJ2-7, so the J call may be wrong. CDR1 is KGHSH, CDR2 LQKENI, per germline. This CDR3 has 14 residues. As DNA, the CDR3 is TGTGCCAGCTCACCACGCGGGACCGCTTACGAGCAGTACTTC. Amino acid sequence: CASSPRGTAYEQYF.

The chain uses TRBV6-1 and TRBJ2-5; tentatively, D is TRBD1 (5 bases). The DNA end is a closer match to TRBJ2-7, so the J assignment may be wrong. The germline CDR1 and CDR2 sequences are MNHNS and SASEGT. The CDR3 consists of 13 residues. The CDR3 protein is CASSPQGTYEQYF. The DNA for the CDR3 is TGTGCCAGCAGCCCTCAGGGAACCTACGAGCAGTACTTC.

The chain recombines TRBV5-5 with TRBJ1-2; 9 bases align to TRBD1. CDR1 is SGHKS and CDR2 is YYEKEE in the germline V gene (reference sequence). Germline trimming cut 0 bases from V and 1 base from J; bases unmatched to any gene: 4. CDR3 length: 16 amino acids. CDR3 DNA sequence: TGTGCCAGCAGCTTGGACAGGGGGCGAAGTAACTATGGCTACACCTTC. Translated, it gives CASSLDRGRSNYGYTF.

This chain joins TRBV27 and TRBJ2-7; 15 positions agree with TRBD2. CDR3 length: 14 residues. V shed 4 bases, J shed 6 bases, and the junction held 1 base outside the gene matches. Per the germline V gene, CDR1 is MNHEY and CDR2 is SMNVEV (reference sequence). CDR3 nucleotides: TGTGCCAGCAGTTCGGGACTAGCGGGGGGCGAGCAGTACTTC. Translating gives CASSSGLAGGEQYF.

The rearrangement joins TRBV9 to TRBJ1-4; perhaps TRBD1 as D (6 bases). Germline assignment: CDR1 SGDLS and CDR2 YYNGEE. This CDR3 is built from 13 residues. Trimming removed 4 bases at V and 8 bases at J, with 12 bases between. The CDR3, as DNA: TGTGCCAGCAGCCCTGGGACAAACGAAAAACTGTTTTTT. This encodes CASSPGTNEKLFF.

The V and J genes are TRBV30 and TRBJ1-2; TRBD1 might be the D (5 bases). Trimming left V 4 bases short and J 1 base short, with 13 bases between. The germline gives CDR1 GTSNPN, CDR2 SVGIG (reference sequence). This CDR3 spans 14 amino acids. The CDR3 loop is CAWKTTGVNYGYTF. For the CDR3, the DNA is TGTGCCTGGAAAACTACGGGGGTTAACTATGGCTACACCTTC.